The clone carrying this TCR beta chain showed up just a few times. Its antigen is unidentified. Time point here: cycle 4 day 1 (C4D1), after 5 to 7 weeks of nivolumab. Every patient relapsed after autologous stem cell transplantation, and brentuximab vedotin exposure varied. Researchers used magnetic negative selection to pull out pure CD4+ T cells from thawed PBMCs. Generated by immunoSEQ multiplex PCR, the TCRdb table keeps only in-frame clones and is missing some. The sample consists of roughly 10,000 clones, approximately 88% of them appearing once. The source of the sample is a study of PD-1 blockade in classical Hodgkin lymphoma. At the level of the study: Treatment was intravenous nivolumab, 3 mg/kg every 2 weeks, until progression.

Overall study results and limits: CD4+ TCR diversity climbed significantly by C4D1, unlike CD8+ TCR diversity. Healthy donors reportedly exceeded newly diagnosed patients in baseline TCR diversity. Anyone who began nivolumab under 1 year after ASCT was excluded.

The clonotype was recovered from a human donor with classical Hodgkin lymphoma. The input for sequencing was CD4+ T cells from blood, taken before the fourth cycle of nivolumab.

The CDR3 DNA follows: TGTGCCAGCAGTTTATCGGAGCTCCCCACTGAAGCTTTCTTT. As protein: CASSLSELPTEAFF. The gene calls are TRBV27 and TRBJ1-1; D call uncertain. Germline CDR1 is MNHEY and CDR2 is SMNVEV (reference sequence). V was trimmed by 0 bases and J by 4 bases, leaving 9 bases between them. The CDR3 loop spans 14 amino acids.